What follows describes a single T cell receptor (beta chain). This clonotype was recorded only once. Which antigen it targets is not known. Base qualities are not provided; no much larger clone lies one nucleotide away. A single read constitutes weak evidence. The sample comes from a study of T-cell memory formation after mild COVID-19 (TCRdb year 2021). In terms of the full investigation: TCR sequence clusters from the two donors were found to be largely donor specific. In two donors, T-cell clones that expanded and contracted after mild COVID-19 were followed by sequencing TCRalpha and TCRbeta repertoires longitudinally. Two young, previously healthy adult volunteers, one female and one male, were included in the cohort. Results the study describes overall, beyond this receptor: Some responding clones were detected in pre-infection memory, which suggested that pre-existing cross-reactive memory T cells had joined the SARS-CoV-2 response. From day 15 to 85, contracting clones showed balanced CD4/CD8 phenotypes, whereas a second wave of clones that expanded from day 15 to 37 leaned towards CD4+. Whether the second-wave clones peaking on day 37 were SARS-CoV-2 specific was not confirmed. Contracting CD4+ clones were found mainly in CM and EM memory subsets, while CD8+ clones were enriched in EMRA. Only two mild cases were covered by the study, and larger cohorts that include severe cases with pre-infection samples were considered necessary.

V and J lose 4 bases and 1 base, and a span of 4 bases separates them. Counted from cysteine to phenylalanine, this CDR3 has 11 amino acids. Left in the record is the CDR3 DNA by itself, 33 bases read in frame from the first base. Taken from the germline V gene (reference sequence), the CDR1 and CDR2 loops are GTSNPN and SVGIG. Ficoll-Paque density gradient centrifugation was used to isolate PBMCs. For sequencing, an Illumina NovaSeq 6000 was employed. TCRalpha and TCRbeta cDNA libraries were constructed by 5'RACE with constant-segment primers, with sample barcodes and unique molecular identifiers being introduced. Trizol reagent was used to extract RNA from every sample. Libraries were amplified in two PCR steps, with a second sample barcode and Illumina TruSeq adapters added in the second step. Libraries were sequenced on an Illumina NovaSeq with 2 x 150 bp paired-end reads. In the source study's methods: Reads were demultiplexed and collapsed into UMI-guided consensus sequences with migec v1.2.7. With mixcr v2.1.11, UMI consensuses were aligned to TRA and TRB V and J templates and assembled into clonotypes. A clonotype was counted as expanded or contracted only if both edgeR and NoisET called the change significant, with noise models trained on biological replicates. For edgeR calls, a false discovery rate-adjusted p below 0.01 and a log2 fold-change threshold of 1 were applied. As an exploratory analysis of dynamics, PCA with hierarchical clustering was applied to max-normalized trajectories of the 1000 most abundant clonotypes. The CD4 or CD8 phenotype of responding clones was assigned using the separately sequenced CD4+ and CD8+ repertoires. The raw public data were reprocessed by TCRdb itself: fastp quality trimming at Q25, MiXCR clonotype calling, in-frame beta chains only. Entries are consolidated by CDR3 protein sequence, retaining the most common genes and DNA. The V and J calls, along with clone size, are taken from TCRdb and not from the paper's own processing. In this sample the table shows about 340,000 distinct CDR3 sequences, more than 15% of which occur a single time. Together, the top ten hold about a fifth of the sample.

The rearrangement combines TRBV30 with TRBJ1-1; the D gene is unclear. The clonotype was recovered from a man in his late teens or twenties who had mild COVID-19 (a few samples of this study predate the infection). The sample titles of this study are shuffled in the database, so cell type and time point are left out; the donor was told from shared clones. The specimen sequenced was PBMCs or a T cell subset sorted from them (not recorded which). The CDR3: CAWTRNTEAFF. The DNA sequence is TGTGCCTGGACTCGGAACACTGAAGCTTTCTTT.